This section outlines one TCR beta chain sequence together with its context. The target antigen is unknown. The data were obtained in a study of T cells in localized non-small cell lung cancer. Notes on the study in general: Longer overall survival was linked to higher blood T cell density. Appearance in adjacent lung was seen for a median approximately 59 of the top 100 tumor clones.

This CDR3 comprises 16 residues. V was pared by 5 bases and J by 1 base, with 10 bases of the junction left unmatched. Germline V gives CDR1 MDHEN, CDR2 SYDVKM. Produced via immunoSEQ multiplex PCR; TCRdb's table is partial and in-frame only. The sample carries some 11,000 clones, 80% to 90% recorded once. The J gene is TRBJ1-2, the V gene TRBV28; 7 bases are a match to TRBD1. The sequence came from a female donor older than 55 with stage II lung adenocarcinoma. This specimen consisted of peripheral blood mononuclear cells, obtained before any cancer treatment. The CDR3 nucleotides read TGTGCCAGCAGTCCGCAGCAGACAGGGTTTAACTATGGCTACACCTTC. It is translated as CASSPQQTGFNYGYTF.